These T cell receptor beta chains were read from a single sample in a study of CD8 T cells in Susac syndrome. One entry per CDR3 protein results from TCRdb running MiXCR on the immunoSEQ multiplex PCR reads. This sample has about 140,000 distinct CDR3 sequences, with over 90% found just once. Sequenced: CD4+ T cells from PBMCs. All receptors come from a human donor with Susac syndrome. Each CDR3 is given with its conserved first and last residue. The D gene is left open where the match is weak. Only part of the rows carry a size: once, few, many, or a class if the clone is expanded.

TRBJ1-5,TRBV4-3,-,-,CASSLNNQPQHF,TGCGCCAGCAGCCTCAACAATCAGCCCCAGCATTTT
TRBJ2-4,TRBV4-3,few,TRBD1,CASSPTGADIQYF,TGCGCCAGCAGCCCGACAGGGGCGGACATTCAGTACTTC
TRBJ1-5,TRBV30,-,-,CAWSGSLGNQQHF,TGTGCCTGGAGTGGGAGCTTGGGAAATCAGCAGCATTTT
TRBJ2-5,TRBV15,-,-,CATSSNPGARETQYF,TGTGCCACCAGCAGCAACCCTGGGGCGAGGGAGACCCAGTACTTC
TRBJ2-5,TRBV7-2,-,-,CASSLSSETQYF,TGTGCCAGCAGCTTATCGTCCGAGACCCAGTACTTC
TRBJ1-2,TRBV30,-,-,CAWRPGGRNGYTF,TGTGCCTGGAGACCGGGGGGGCGAAATGGCTACACCTTC
TRBJ2-2,TRBV6-4,-,-,CASSDASNTGELFF,TGTGCCAGCAGTGACGCTAGTAACACCGGGGAGCTGTTTTTT
TRBJ2-2,TRBV6-2/TRBV6-3,once,-,CASTTGSWYTGELFF,TGTGCCAGCACTACAGGGAGCTGGTACACCGGGGAGCTGTTTTTT
TRBJ1-1,TRBV20-1,-,-,CSARDAQRTEAFF,TGCAGTGCTAGAGATGCCCAGCGGACTGAAGCTTTCTTT
TRBJ2-2,TRBV30,-,-,CAWAARGNTGELFF,TGTGCCTGGGCAGCAAGGGGGAACACCGGGGAGCTGTTTTTT
TRBJ1-1,TRBV6-5,few,-,CASSYSLGTEAFF,TGTGCCAGCAGTTACTCGTTAGGGACTGAAGCTTTCTTT